By share of the sample, the clone carrying this T cell receptor beta chain is medium-sized (0.01 to 0.1%). Its specificity is not known. The sample originates from a study of a mutant IDH1 vaccine in newly diagnosed glioma. CDR1 and CDR2 (germline): LNHDA, SQIVND (reference sequence). The CDR3 runs 16 residues. Trimming pared 5 bases from V and 1 base from J, leaving 17 bases between. Noted time point: week 5, during vaccination. Vaccination comprised doses that each held 300 ug of mutant IDH1 20-mer peptide, plus topical imiquimod. Measured with immunoSEQ multiplex PCR; TCRdb has only the in-frame clones, and not every one. This sample yields over 50,000 clones, of which 80% to 90% are seen a single time; approximately 4.2% belongs to the top ten.

The material was PBMCs, obtained from a glioma patient whose treatment included an IDH1 peptide vaccine. This chain joins TRBV19 and TRBJ1-1; D unresolved. The receptor comes from a woman aged 40 to 50 with glioma. This CDR3 reads CASSSERRDSNTEAFF. The CDR3 nucleotides are TGTGCCAGTAGTTCTGAGAGAAGGGATTCGAACACTGAAGCTTTCTTT.